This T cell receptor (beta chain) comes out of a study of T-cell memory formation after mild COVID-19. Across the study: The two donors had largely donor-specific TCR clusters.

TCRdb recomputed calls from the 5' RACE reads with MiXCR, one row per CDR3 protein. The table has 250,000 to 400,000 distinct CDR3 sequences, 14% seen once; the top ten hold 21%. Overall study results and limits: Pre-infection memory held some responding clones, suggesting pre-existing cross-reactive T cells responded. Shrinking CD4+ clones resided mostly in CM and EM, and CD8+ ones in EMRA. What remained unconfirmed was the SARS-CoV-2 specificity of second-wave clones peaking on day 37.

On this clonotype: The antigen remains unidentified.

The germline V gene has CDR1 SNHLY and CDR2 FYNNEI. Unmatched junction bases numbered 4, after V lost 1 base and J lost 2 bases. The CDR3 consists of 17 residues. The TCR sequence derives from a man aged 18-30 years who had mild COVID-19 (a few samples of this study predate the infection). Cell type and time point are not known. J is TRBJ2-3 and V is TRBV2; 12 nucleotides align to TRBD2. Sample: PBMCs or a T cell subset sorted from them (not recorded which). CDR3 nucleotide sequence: TGTGCCAGCAGTGAAGGCCTAGCGGGGGGGTCCACAGATACGCAGTATTTT. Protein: CASSEGLAGGSTDTQYF.